This T cell receptor beta chain appears in the sequencing data of a study of T-cell memory formation after mild COVID-19. Study-level background: There were largely donor-specific TCR clusters.

Constant-segment-primed 5'RACE gave TCR alpha and TCR beta cDNA libraries with sample barcodes and UMIs. TCRdb passed the 5' RACE reads through MiXCR, listing each CDR3 protein once. The table has about 270,000 distinct CDR3 sequences, 15% to 20% seen once. Whole-study findings and limits: Day 15 to 85 contracting clones showed balanced CD4/CD8; later expanders leaned CD4+. Mostly located in CM and EM were contracting CD4+ clones, with contracting CD8+ clones located in EMRA.

This clonotype appeared a few times. What it recognizes is unknown. The clonotype comes from a young man who had mild COVID-19 (a few samples of this study predate the infection). Cell type and time point are not known. Specimen: PBMCs or a T cell subset sorted from them (not recorded which).

DNA for the CDR3: TGTGCCAGCAGTTTATCGGCTAGCCCCTACAATGAGCAGTTCTTC. It codes for CASSLSASPYNEQFF. The chain couples TRBV27 to TRBJ2-1, with D possibly matching TRBD2 (5 bases). CDR3 length equals 15 residues. V was clipped by 0 bases and J by 2 bases, with 8 bases between them. Germline V gene sequence: CDR1 MNHEY, CDR2 SMNVEV (reference sequence).